This T cell receptor (beta chain) was found in a study of cytomegalovirus exposure and HLA in healthy donors. This clone was seen a handful of times. This PCR relied on a set of 60 Vbeta primers and 13 Jbeta primers. Sequencing used immunoSEQ multiplex PCR; TCRdb keeps in-frame clones, though not all of them. The table records 90,000 to 120,000 clones, 81% of them present only once. Source material: PBMCs. This TCR came from a man aged 30 to 45 in good health and CMV-seronegative.

CDR3 protein: CSVSMGQGYGYTF. The CDR3 bases are TGCAGCGTATCCATGGGACAGGGTTATGGCTACACCTTC. J is TRBJ1-2 and V is TRBV29-1; 9 positions match TRBD1. This CDR3 region has 13 residues. The J segment lost 5 bases and the V segment lost 6 bases, leaving 7 bases of the junction unmatched. The germline CDR1 and CDR2 sequences are SQVTM and ANQGSEA.